The 10 T cell receptor beta chains listed next were all sequenced from one sample in a study of somatic mutations in cytotoxic T cells in rheumatoid arthritis. Sequenced by immunoSEQ multiplex PCR; TCRdb stores in-frame clones only, minus some. In the table there are 15,000 to 20,000 clones, approximately 80% of which are singletons. Material: CD8+ T cells sorted from blood. The receptors here all came from an adult with rheumatoid arthritis.

V is TRBV30 and J is TRBJ2-5, with 12 bases identical to TRBD1. This CDR3 spans 15 amino acids. Germline trimming cut 1 base from V and 11 bases from J; bases unmatched to any gene: 11. The germline V gene encodes CDR1 GTSNPN and CDR2 SVGIG (reference sequence). The CDR3, as DNA: TGTGCCTGGAGTGGCCGGGACAGGGGGCCTGGGGAGCAGTACTTC. Amino acid sequence: CAWSGRDRGPGEQYF.

V gene TRBV27 combines with J gene TRBJ1-1; weak D call: TRBD1 (6 bases). V lost 6 bases, J lost 4 bases, and 12 bases lay in between. The CDR3 is 13 amino acids. The V gene's germline CDR1 is MNHEY and CDR2 SMNVEV (reference sequence). CDR3 nucleotides: TGTGCCAGCAGGGCGGGGGCGGTCACTGAAGCTTTCTTT. The encoded protein is CASRAGAVTEAFF.

The chain has TRBV11-2 and TRBJ2-7; 8 positions match TRBD1. Trimming at V came to 2 bases and at J to 5 bases, leaving 8 bases not matched to a gene. Germline-derived CDR1 and CDR2 are SGHAT and FQNNGV. CDR3 length equals 15 residues. CDR3 in DNA: TGTGCCAGCAGCTTATCTGACAGGGGCATCAACGAGCAGTACTTC. This gives the protein CASSLSDRGINEQYF.

V gene TRBV7-8 combines with J gene TRBJ2-3, with 10 nucleotides matching TRBD2. Germline CDR1 SGHVS, CDR2 FQNEAQ. This CDR3 comprises 16 residues. J gave up 3 bases and V 2 bases, and 5 bases lay outside the gene matches. This CDR3 is CASSLPTSGDTDTQYF. In DNA, the CDR3 is TGTGCCAGCAGCTTACCTACTAGCGGGGATACAGATACGCAGTATTTT.

The gene calls are TRBV6-5 and TRBJ2-2, with D possibly called TRBD1 or TRBD2 (5 bases each). Germline-derived CDR1 and CDR2 are MNHEY and SVGAGI. This CDR3 contains 15 residues. V gave up 5 bases and J gave up 2 bases, with 12 bases separating them. CDR3 sequence (DNA): TGTGCCAGCAGTCTCGGGACCGCTAACACCGGGGAGCTGTTTTTT. This translates into CASSLGTANTGELFF.

The chain links TRBV25-1 to TRBJ1-1, with D tentatively TRBD1 (5 bases). The V end was cut by 8 bases, the J end by 10 bases, with 14 bases between. The CDR3 extends over 11 amino acids. Germline loops: CDR1 MGHDK, CDR2 SYGVNS. CDR3: CASGTGTRAFF. DNA for the CDR3: TGTGCCAGCGGGACCGGGACCCGAGCTTTCTTT.

The V call is TRBV9, the J call TRBJ2-3, with unresolved D. The germline gives CDR1 SGDLS, CDR2 YYNGEE. The V and J ends lost 4 bases and 4 bases respectively, with 16 bases between them. The length of the CDR3 is 15 residues. CDR3: CASSPPGPHSDTQYF. The CDR3 DNA reads TGTGCCAGCAGCCCGCCGGGTCCACACTCAGATACGCAGTATTTT.

The count of this clone is one. The V gene is TRBV5-6, the J gene TRBJ2-5; 11 positions match TRBD2. CDR3 size: 15 residues. V was pared by 3 bases and J by 10 bases, with 11 bases of the junction left unmatched. Germline assignment: CDR1 SGHDT and CDR2 YYEEEE. The CDR3 region has the DNA TGTGCCAGCAGCTCCGAAACTAGCGGGGGTAGAGACCAGTACTTC. Its translation: CASSSETSGGRDQYF. The full variable domain, rest sourced from reference TRBV5-6 and TRBJ2-5, is DAGVTQSPTHLIKTRGQQVTLRCSPKSGHDTVSWYQQALGQGPQFIFQYYEEEERQRGNFPDRFSGHQFPNYSSELNVNALLLGDSALYLCASSSETSGGRDQYFGPGTRLLVL.

The rearrangement uses TRBV5-6 and TRBJ2-7; D is unclear. Germline lookup yields CDR1 SGHDT and CDR2 YYEEEE. Trimming cost V 1 base and J 2 bases, with 7 bases left between them. CDR3 length: 13 amino acids. CDR3 residues: CASSLYGPYEQYF. The CDR3, as DNA: TGTGCCAGCAGCTTGTACGGACCCTACGAGCAGTACTTC. The entire variable domain, with the rest obtained from reference TRBV5-6 and TRBJ2-7, is as follows: DAGVTQSPTHLIKTRGQQVTLRCSPKSGHDTVSWYQQALGQGPQFIFQYYEEEERQRGNFPDRFSGHQFPNYSSELNVNALLLGDSALYLCASSLYGPYEQYFGPGTRLTVT.

This clone was detected only once. The J gene is TRBJ1-1, the V gene TRBV15; D gene unclear. CDR1 and CDR2 from the germline V gene are LNHNV and YYDKDF (reference sequence). Between the trimmed V and J ends, which lost 1 base and 6 bases, there was a span of 6 bases. CDR3 size: 12 residues. CDR3 nucleotides: TGTGCCACCAGCAGAGGGGTCTCTGAAGCTTTCTTT. It specifies CATSRGVSEAFF.